The next 22 T cell receptor beta chains were all read from a single sample in a study of shared clonotypes between healthy human individuals. The data were produced by immunoSEQ multiplex PCR, yet TCRdb's version contains in-frame clones alone and is incomplete. The sample has approximately 2.1 million clones, over 90% seen once; the top ten hold about 0.39%. The sample taken for sequencing was naive CD4+ T cells from PBMCs. The subset: CD45RA+ positively selected. The source of these receptors is a man between 18 and 29 years old in good health. Some clones in this sample may be carry-over from other donors' samples.

The genes are TRBV2 and TRBJ1-6, with D unresolved. The CDR3 consists of 11 residues. Germline CDR1 and CDR2: SNHLY and FYNNEI. The V end lost 10 bases, the J end lost 9 bases, and 10 bases lay between the germline ends. CDR3 DNA sequence: TGTGCCACGGGTCTGGGTTCACCCCTCCACTTT. This encodes CATGLGSPLHF.

The rearrangement links TRBV9 to TRBJ2-7; D might be TRBD1 or TRBD2, each matching 5 bases. The CDR3 is 16 amino acids. Looked up from germline, CDR1 is SGDLS and CDR2 is YYNGEE. The ends were cut back, 4 bases at V and 3 bases at J, with 20 bases in the middle. In DNA form, the CDR3 reads TGTGCCAGCAGCCCCCGAGGGGCGGGCCCCTTCTACGAGCAGTACTTC. It yields the protein CASSPRGAGPFYEQYF.

This clone came up once. The germline gene is not matched at one end of the junction; a read error may be the cause. The chain carries TRBV2 and TRBJ1-2; the D gene is possibly TRBD1 (5 bases). The CDR3 length is 14 residues. Germline values: CDR1 SNHLY, CDR2 FYNNEI. CDR3 in amino acids: CASRDRGIVYGYTF. CDR3 DNA: TGTGCCAGCCGTGATCGGGGCATTGTCTATGGCTACACCTTC.

V gene TRBV9 combines with J gene TRBJ2-3; a possible D gene is TRBD2 (6 bases). Trimming took 4 bases from V and 8 from J, leaving 11 bases between them. CDR1 and CDR2 from the germline V gene are SGDLS and YYNGEE. This CDR3 region has 12 residues. The CDR3 spells CASSPYSGTQYF. Here the CDR3 DNA reads TGTGCCAGCAGCCCCTATAGCGGTACGCAGTATTTT.

The chain uses TRBV19 and TRBJ2-2; tentatively, D is TRBD1 (6 bases). The CDR3 spans 15 residues. The germline CDR1 and CDR2 sequences are LNHDA and SQIVND (reference sequence). The germline V and J ends were trimmed by 3 bases and 4 bases, with 12 bases remaining between them. CDR3 sequence: CASSIRTVFTGELFF. For the CDR3, the DNA is TGTGCCAGTAGTATTAGGACAGTCTTCACCGGGGAGCTGTTTTTT. The whole variable domain, remainder taken from reference TRBV19 and TRBJ2-2, is DGGITQSPKYLFRKEGQNVTLSCEQNLNHDAMYWYRQDPGQGLRLIYYSQIVNDFQKGDIAEGYSVSREKKESFPLTVTSAQKNPTAFYLCASSIRTVFTGELFFGEGSRLTVL.

This sequence joins TRBV28 and TRBJ2-7, with D possibly matching TRBD1 (6 bases). The CDR3 is 19 amino acids. The V gene's germline CDR1 is MDHEN and CDR2 SYDVKM. V was cut by 1 base and J by 3 bases, with 25 bases left in between. The CDR3 protein is CASSLFTPGVKGNYYEQYF. In nucleotides, the CDR3 is TGTGCCAGCAGTTTATTTACCCCAGGGGTTAAGGGCAATTACTACGAGCAGTACTTC. Variable domain in full (rest from reference TRBV28 and TRBJ2-7): DVKVTQSSRYLVKRTGEKVFLECVQDMDHENMFWYRQDPGLGLRLIYFSYDVKMKEKGDIPEGYSVSREKKERFSLILESASTNQTSMYLCASSLFTPGVKGNYYEQYFGPGTRLTVT.

This chain uses TRBV28 with TRBJ2-7; 8 bases match TRBD2. V was clipped by 7 bases and J by 0 bases; unmatched bases: 2. Germline lookup yields CDR1 MDHEN and CDR2 SYDVKM. The CDR3 runs to 13 residues. The CDR3, as DNA: TGTGCCAGCACTAGCGGGCCCTCCTACGAGCAGTACTTC. Protein: CASTSGPSYEQYF.

The gene calls are TRBV15 and TRBJ2-7, with 8 bases identical to TRBD2. V lost 4 bases, J lost 0 bases, and 5 bases stayed unmatched. Germline values: CDR1 LNHNV, CDR2 YYDKDF (reference sequence). The CDR3 is 15 residues long. The CDR3 DNA follows: TGTGCCACCAGCACCCGTAGCGGGATCTCCTACGAGCAGTACTTC. It specifies CATSTRSGISYEQYF.

This rearrangement joins TRBV11-2 to TRBJ2-1, with 10 bases matching TRBD2. The CDR3 runs 15 residues. J was trimmed by 8 bases and V by 11 bases; bases with no gene match: 15. CDR1 is SGHAT and CDR2 is FQNNGV in the germline V gene. CDR3 DNA: TGTGCCTCCTCCCCCCAAGCGGGAGGGCCCGATGAGCAGTTCTTC. Translated, it gives CASSPQAGGPDEQFF.

This clone appeared a single time. The V and J genes are TRBV5-1 and TRBJ2-2, with D possibly matching TRBD2 (7 bases). Between the trimmed V and J ends, which lost 6 bases and 2 bases, there was a span of 17 bases. The CDR3 is 16 residues long. Germline V gives CDR1 SGHRS, CDR2 YFSETQ. The DNA of the CDR3 is TGCGCCAGCACTCCTACGGGGGGACAAAACACCGGGGAGCTGTTTTTT. Encoded protein: CASTPTGGQNTGELFF.

The chain employs TRBV28 and TRBJ1-2, with D unresolved. Trimming stripped 5 bases from V and 5 bases from J, with 18 bases between. The CDR3 consists of 15 residues. Germline assignment: CDR1 MDHEN and CDR2 SYDVKM. The CDR3 protein is CASSPWPNLGYGYTF. The CDR3 nucleotides read TGTGCCAGCAGTCCGTGGCCTAACCTTGGGTATGGCTACACCTTC.

The chain joins TRBV25-1 to TRBJ1-4, with D hard to call. In germline, CDR1 is MGHDK, CDR2 SYGVNS. This CDR3 has 15 residues. Trimming pared 7 bases from V and 4 bases from J, leaving 16 bases between. The CDR3 sequence: CASTGTLLGNEKLFF. As DNA, the CDR3 is TGTGCCAGCACCGGAACTTTATTGGGTAATGAAAAACTGTTTTTT. Filled out from reference TRBV25-1 and TRBJ1-4, the complete variable domain reads EADIYQTPRYLVIGTGKKITLECSQTMGHDKMYWYQQDPGMELHLIHYSYGVNSTEKGDLSSESTVSRIRTEHFPLTLESARPSHTSQYLCASTGTLLGNEKLFFGSGTQLSVL.

This clone occurred once. The chain employs TRBV6-5 and TRBJ1-5; 8 positions agree with TRBD1. V gave up 5 bases and J gave up 7 bases; unmatched junction bases: 10. CDR1 and CDR2 from the germline V gene are MNHEY and SVGAGI. The CDR3 has 15 residues. CDR3 nucleotides: TGTGCCAGCAGTCCCATGGACAGGGACGGACAGCCCCAGCATTTT. Encoded protein: CASSPMDRDGQPQHF.

The rearrangement joins TRBV7-8 to TRBJ1-5, with 7 nucleotides matching TRBD1. Germline trimming cut 0 bases from V and 4 bases from J; bases unmatched to any gene: 6. Germline V gene sequence: CDR1 SGHVS, CDR2 FQNEAQ. The CDR3 covers 16 residues. CDR3 sequence: CASSLALGQRNQPQHF. The DNA for the CDR3 is TGTGCCAGCAGCTTAGCGCTGGGACAGCGGAATCAGCCCCAGCATTTT.

The chain joins TRBV28 to TRBJ1-2; no clear D gene. The CDR3 has 16 residues. V was shortened by 1 base and J by 9 bases, with 21 bases between the two germline ends. In germline, CDR1 is MDHEN, CDR2 SYDVKM. CDR3 DNA sequence: TGTGCCAGCAGTTTATATGCAGTTAGAGGACCGTCAAGCTACACCTTC. This codes for CASSLYAVRGPSSYTF.

A word on this clone: In the same sample, other DNA sequences code for this CDR3. The V call is TRBV7-9, the J call TRBJ2-1; 10 positions agree with TRBD2. Germline V gene lookup returns CDR1 SEHNR and CDR2 FQNEAQ (reference sequence). V was clipped by 1 base and J by 6 bases; unmatched bases: 3. This CDR3 has 15 amino acids. In DNA form, the CDR3 reads TGTGCCAGCAGCTTAGGGCTAGCGGGAGTCAATGAGCAGTTCTTC. Residues: CASSLGLAGVNEQFF.

The chain joins TRBV6-6 to TRBJ1-1; 8 bases are a match to TRBD1. The V segment lost 6 bases and the J segment 4 bases; nucleotides outside the gene matches: 7. Germline V gives CDR1 MNHNY, CDR2 SVGAGI (reference sequence). The CDR3 extends over 14 amino acids. The CDR3 DNA is TGTGCCAGCAGGCGGGGACAGGTGCGCACTGAAGCTTTCTTT. It translates to CASRRGQVRTEAFF.

This chain joins TRBV2 and TRBJ1-1; D is perhaps TRBD1 (6 bases). Germline-derived CDR1 and CDR2 are SNHLY and FYNNEI. The CDR3 has 12 amino acids. Trimming cost V 7 bases and J 6 bases, with 12 bases left between them. The CDR3: CASIGRGSEAFF. In DNA, the CDR3 is TGTGCCAGCATAGGCAGGGGTTCTGAAGCTTTCTTT. The full variable domain, its missing parts supplied by reference TRBV2 and TRBJ1-1, is EPEVTQTPSHQVTQMGQEVILRCVPISNHLYFYWYRQILGQKVEFLVSFYNNEISEKSEIFDDQFSVERPDGSNFTLKIRSTKLEDSAMYFCASIGRGSEAFFGQGTRLTVV.

The chain links TRBV15 to TRBJ2-2; 9 bases fit TRBD1. The V and J ends lost 0 bases and 2 bases, in that order; junction bases with no gene match: 4. CDR1 LNHNV and CDR2 YYDKDF come from the germline V gene (reference sequence). This CDR3 has 17 amino acids. The CDR3 region has the DNA TGTGCCACCAGCAGAGACCGGACAGGGGCCAACACCGGGGAGCTGTTTTTT. It is translated as CATSRDRTGANTGELFF.

Here the CDR3 DNA reads TGCGCCAGCAGCTCGTCCTTCAACACTGAAGCTTTCTTT. Protein: CASSSSFNTEAFF. This rearrangement joins TRBV5-1 to TRBJ1-1, with D uncertain. Between the trimmed V and J ends, which lost 3 bases and 2 bases, there was a span of 8 bases. The CDR3 runs to 13 residues. The V gene's germline CDR1 is SGHRS and CDR2 YFSETQ.

This chain joins TRBV11-2 and TRBJ2-1, with D hard to call. This CDR3 region has 15 residues. Trimming took 5 bases from V and 6 from J, leaving 17 bases between them. Germline V gene sequence: CDR1 SGHAT, CDR2 FQNNGV. CDR3 protein: CASSLTASAVNEQFF. The CDR3 DNA sequence: TGTGCCAGCAGCCTAACCGCGTCGGCGGTCAATGAGCAGTTCTTC.

V and J are TRBV28 and TRBJ2-4; 9 nucleotides align to TRBD1. V was clipped by 6 bases and J by 1 base; unmatched bases: 7. CDR1 and CDR2 (germline): MDHEN, SYDVKM. The CDR3 length is 16 residues. The chain's CDR3 is CASSLQGAGAKNIQYF. As DNA, the CDR3 is TGTGCCAGCAGCCTACAGGGGGCGGGGGCCAAAAACATTCAGTACTTC.